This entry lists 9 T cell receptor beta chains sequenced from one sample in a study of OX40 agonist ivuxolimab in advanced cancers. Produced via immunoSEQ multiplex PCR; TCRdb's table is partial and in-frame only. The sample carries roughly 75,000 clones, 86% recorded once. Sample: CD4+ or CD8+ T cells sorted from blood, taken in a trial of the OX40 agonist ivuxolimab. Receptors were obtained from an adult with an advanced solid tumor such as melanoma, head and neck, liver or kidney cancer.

The CDR3 region is CASSTPDKTQYF. DNA for the CDR3: TGTGCCAGCAGTACTCCGGACAAAACCCAGTACTTC. J is TRBJ2-5 and V is TRBV6-6; maybe TRBD1 (5 bases). V lost 5 bases and J 8 bases, leaving 12 bases between the germline ends. This CDR3 region has 12 residues. Looked up from germline, CDR1 is MNHNY and CDR2 is SVGAGI (reference sequence).

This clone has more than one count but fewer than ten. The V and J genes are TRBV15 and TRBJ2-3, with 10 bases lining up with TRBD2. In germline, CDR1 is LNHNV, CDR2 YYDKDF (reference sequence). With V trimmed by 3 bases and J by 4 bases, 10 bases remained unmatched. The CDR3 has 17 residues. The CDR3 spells CATSSWGSGGASDTQYF. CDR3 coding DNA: TGTGCCACCAGCAGTTGGGGGAGCGGGGGGGCCTCAGATACGCAGTATTTT. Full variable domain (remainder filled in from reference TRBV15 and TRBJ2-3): DAMVIQNPRYQVTQFGKPVTLSCSQTLNHNVMYWYQQKSSQAPKLLFHYYDKDFNNEADTPDNFQSRRPNTSFCFLDIRSPGLGDTAMYLCATSSWGSGGASDTQYFGPGTRLTVL.

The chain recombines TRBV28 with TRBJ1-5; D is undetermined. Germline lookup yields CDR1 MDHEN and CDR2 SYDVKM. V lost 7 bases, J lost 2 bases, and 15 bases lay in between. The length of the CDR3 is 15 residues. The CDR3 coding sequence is TGTGCCAGCACCATGGCAAGGCGCGGCAATCAGCCCCAGCATTTT. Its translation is CASTMARRGNQPQHF.

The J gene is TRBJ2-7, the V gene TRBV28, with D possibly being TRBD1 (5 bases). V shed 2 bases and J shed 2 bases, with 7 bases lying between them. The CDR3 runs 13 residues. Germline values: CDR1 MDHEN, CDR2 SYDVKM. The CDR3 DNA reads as TGTGCCAGCAGTTTAACAGGACCCTACGAGCAGTACTTC. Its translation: CASSLTGPYEQYF.

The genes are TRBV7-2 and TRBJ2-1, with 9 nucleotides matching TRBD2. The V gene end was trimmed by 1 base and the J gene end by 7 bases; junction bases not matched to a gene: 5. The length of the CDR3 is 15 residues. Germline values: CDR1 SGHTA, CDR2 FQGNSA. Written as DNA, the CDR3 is TGTGCCAGCAGCTTAGGCGGGGGGGCGATAAATGAGCAGTTCTTC. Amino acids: CASSLGGGAINEQFF.

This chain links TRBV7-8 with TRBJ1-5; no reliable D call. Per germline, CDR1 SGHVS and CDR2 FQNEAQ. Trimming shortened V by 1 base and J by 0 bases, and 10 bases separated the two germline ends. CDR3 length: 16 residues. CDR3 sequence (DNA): TGTGCCAGCAGCTTAGGGACTCCACATAGCAATCAGCCCCAGCATTTT. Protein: CASSLGTPHSNQPQHF.

The CDR3 coding sequence is TGTGCCAGCTCCTCAGAGGGACCTAATTCACCCCTCCACTTT. This gives the protein CASSSEGPNSPLHF. The rearrangement uses TRBV7-9 and TRBJ1-6; TRBD1 might be the D (5 bases). The germline V and J ends were trimmed by 8 bases and 6 bases, with 14 bases remaining between them. The germline V gene encodes CDR1 SEHNR and CDR2 FQNEAQ (reference sequence). The CDR3 loop spans 14 amino acids.

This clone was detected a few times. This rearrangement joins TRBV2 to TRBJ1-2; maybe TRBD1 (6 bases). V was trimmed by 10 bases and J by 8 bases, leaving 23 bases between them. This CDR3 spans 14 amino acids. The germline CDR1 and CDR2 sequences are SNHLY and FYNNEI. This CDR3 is CATHRDTGSRGYTF. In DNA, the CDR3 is TGTGCCACCCACCGGGACACGGGATCGAGGGGCTACACCTTC.

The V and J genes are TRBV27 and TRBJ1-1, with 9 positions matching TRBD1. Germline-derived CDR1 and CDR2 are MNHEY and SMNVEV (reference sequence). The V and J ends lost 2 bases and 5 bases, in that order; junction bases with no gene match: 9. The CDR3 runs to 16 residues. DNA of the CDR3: TGTGCCAGCAGTTTAGGTACAGGGGGCGTGAGGACTGAAGCTTTCTTT. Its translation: CASSLGTGGVRTEAFF.